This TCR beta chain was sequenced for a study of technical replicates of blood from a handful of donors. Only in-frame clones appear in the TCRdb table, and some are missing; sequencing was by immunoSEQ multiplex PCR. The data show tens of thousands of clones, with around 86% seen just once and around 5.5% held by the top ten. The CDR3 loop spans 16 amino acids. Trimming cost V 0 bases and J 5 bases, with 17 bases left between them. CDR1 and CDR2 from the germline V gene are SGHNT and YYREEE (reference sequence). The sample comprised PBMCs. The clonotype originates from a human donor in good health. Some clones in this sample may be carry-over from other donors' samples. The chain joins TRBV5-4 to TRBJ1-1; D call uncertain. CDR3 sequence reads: CASSLELGNRGTEAFF. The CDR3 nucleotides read TGTGCCAGCAGCTTGGAACTGGGAAATCGGGGAACTGAAGCTTTCTTT.